Described below is a single T cell receptor (beta chain) sequence and its context. The antigen is undetermined. This entry belongs to a study of Ad26.COV2.S vaccination and SARS-CoV-2 variants. At the level of the study: Ad26.COV2.S, an intramuscular injection, was given once or twice 56 days apart. Whole-study findings and limits: Comparability of non-spike TCR breadth was observed across vaccine and placebo recipients.

Treatment indicated: 19 received Ad26.COV2.S at low or high dose, single or two shots; about 5 received placebo; per-sample allocation not given. At day 63 after the first vaccine or placebo injection, samples were drawn. TCRdb keeps only in-frame clones here, not all; method: immunoSEQ multiplex PCR. The sample contains around 320,000 clones, around 90% of which appear only once. The CDR3 is 16 residues long. Germline CDR1 and CDR2: KGHSH and LQKENI. V lost 5 bases and J 7 bases, leaving 21 bases between the germline ends. The sample here was peripheral blood, taken in a trial of Ad26.COV2.S vaccine versus placebo. This receptor was identified in a person between 18 and 65 years old who received the Ad26.COV2.S COVID-19 vaccine or a placebo. The chain is built from TRBV18 and TRBJ1-5; D perhaps matches TRBD1 (5 bases). The CDR3 reads CASSGPSGSREQPQHF. CDR3 DNA sequence: TGTGCCAGCTCAGGACCTTCAGGGAGTCGGGAACAGCCCCAGCATTTT.